This T cell receptor (beta chain) was found in a study of blood T cell repertoires in COVID-19. Study details: Both acute and convalescent COVID-19 samples were obtained from the United States, Italy and Spain. From T cells, B-cell-depleted T cells, or PBMCs came the material, which was cDNA or gDNA.

Original analysis: By means of reference gene primer amplification, nucleated cell counts were estimated. Profiling relied on immunoSEQ multiplex PCR, and the TCRdb table lists in-frame clones only, not all of them. The V and J calls and the clone size are those of that table, but D and trimming were determined from the DNA. The table lists roughly 260,000 clones, roughly 86% of them singletons. The germline gives CDR1 KGHSH, CDR2 LQKENI. The V and J ends lost 4 bases and 2 bases respectively, with 8 bases between them. The CDR3 totals 14 residues. The TCR was taken from a woman aged 45-65 years with acute or convalescent COVID-19. The specimen sequenced was peripheral blood. The chain couples TRBV18 to TRBJ2-2, with D hard to call. Here the CDR3 reads CASSQERNTGELFF. For the CDR3, the DNA is TGTGCCAGCTCACAGGAGAGAAACACCGGGGAGCTGTTTTTT.